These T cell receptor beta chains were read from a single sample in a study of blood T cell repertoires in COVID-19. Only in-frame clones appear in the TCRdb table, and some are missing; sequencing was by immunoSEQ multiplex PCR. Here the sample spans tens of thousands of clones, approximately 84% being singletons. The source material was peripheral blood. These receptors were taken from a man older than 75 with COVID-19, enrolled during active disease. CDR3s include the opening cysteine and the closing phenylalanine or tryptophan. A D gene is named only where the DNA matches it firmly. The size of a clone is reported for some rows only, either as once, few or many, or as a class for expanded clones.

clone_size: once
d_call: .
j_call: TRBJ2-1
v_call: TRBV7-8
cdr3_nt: TGTGCCAGCACCCAAAGTGACTCCTCCTACAATGAGCAGTTCTTC
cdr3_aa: CASTQSDSSYNEQFF

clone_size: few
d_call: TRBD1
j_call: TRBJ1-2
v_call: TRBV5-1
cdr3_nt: TGCGCCAGCAGCGTAGGGACAGGGTACTATGGCTACACCTTC
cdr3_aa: CASSVGTGYYGYTF

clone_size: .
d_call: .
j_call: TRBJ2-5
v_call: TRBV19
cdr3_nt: TGTGCCAGTAGTATAGCACAAGAGACCCAGTACTTC
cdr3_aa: CASSIAQETQYF

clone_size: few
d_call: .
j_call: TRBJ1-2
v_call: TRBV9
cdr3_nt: TGTGCCAGCAGCGGATTATATAGGGGCGACTATGGCTACACCTTC
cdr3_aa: CASSGLYRGDYGYTF

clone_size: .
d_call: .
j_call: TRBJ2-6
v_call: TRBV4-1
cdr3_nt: TGCGCCAGCAGCCAAGATCCGGACCGGGACATGAACTCTGGGGCCAACGTCCTGACTTTC
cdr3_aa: CASSQDPDRDMNSGANVLTF

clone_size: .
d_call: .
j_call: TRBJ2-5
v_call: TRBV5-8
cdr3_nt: TGTGCCAGCAGCCGGAGAACTCAAGAGACCCAGTACTTC
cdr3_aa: CASSRRTQETQYF

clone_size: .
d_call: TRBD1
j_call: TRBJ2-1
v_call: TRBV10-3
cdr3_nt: TGTGCCATCAGTGGAGGAGAGGACAGGGTGGGCAATGAGCAGTTCTTC
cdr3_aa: CAISGGEDRVGNEQFF

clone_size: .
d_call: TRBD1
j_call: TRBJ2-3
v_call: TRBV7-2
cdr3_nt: TGTGCCAGCAGCTTTTCGACAGGGGCAAACACAGATACGCAGTATTTT
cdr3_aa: CASSFSTGANTDTQYF

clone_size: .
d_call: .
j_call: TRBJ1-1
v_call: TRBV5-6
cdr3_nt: TGTGCCAGCACCCAAGTCTTCCCCGGGAACACTGAAGCTTTCTTT
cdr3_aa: CASTQVFPGNTEAFF

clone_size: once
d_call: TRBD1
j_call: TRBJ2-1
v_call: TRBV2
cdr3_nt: TGTGCCAGCAGGAGACAGGGAAATGAGCAGTTCTTC
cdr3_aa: CASRRQGNEQFF

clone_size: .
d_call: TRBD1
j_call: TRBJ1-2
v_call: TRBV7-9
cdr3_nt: TGTGCCAGCAGCTTGCAGGGACAGGGGGTAAAAGACTTCTATGGCTACACCTTC
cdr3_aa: CASSLQGQGVKDFYGYTF

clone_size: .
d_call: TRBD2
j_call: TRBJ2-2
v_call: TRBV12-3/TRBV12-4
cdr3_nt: TGTGCCGTCGAGCGGGAGGTCTCCGGGGAGCTGTTTTTT
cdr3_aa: CAVEREVSGELFF

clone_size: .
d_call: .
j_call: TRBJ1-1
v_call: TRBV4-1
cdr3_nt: TGCGCCAGCAGCCAAGATAGAGGTACGGGGAACACTGAAGCTTTCTTT
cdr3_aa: CASSQDRGTGNTEAFF

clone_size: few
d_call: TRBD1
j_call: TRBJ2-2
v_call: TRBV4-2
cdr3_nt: TGTGCCAGCAGCCCCAGGGACAGGGGAAACACCGGGGAGCTGTTTTTT
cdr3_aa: CASSPRDRGNTGELFF

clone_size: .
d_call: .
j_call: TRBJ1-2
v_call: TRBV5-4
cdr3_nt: TGTGCCAGCAGCTCGCAGGGGCCAATAATTGGGGACTATGGCTACACCTTC
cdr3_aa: CASSSQGPIIGDYGYTF

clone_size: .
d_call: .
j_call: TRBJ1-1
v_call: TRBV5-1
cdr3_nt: TGCGCCAGCAGCCCGTCCCCCCGGGGAGGGGGCACTGAAGCTTTCTTT
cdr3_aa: CASSPSPRGGGTEAFF

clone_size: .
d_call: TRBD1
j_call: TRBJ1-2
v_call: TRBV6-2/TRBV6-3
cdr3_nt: TGTGCCAGCAGTTACTCGATATCGTCGGGACAGAGGGTCTATGGCTACACCTTC
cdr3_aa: CASSYSISSGQRVYGYTF

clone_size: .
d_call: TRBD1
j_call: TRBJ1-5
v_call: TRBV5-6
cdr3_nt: TGTGCCAGCAGTCTCACAGGGGGCTCCAATCAGCCCCAGCATTTT
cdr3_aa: CASSLTGGSNQPQHF

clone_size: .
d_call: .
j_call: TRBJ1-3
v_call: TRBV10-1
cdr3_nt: TGCGCCAGCAGTGAACAGGGCCGGCGAAACACCATATATTTT
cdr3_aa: CASSEQGRRNTIYF

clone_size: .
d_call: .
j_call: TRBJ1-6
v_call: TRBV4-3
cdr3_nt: TGCGCCAGCAGCCTAGACAGGCTTGAAGATAATTCACCCCTCCACTTT
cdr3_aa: CASSLDRLEDNSPLHF

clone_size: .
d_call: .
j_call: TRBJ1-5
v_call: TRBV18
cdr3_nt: TGTGCCAGCTCACCGACGAGGGCGGAGGGCAATCAGCCCCAGCATTTT
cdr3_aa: CASSPTRAEGNQPQHF

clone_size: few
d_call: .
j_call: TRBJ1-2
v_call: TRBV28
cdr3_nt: TGTGCCAGCAGCCTGTCACTAGACTATGGCTACACCTTC
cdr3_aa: CASSLSLDYGYTF

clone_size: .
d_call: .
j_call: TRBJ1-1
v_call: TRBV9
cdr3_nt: TGTGCCAGCAGCGCCCTACACAGGGCGCGCGGCACTGAAGCTTTCTTT
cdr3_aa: CASSALHRARGTEAFF

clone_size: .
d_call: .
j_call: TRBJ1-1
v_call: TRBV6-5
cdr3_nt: TGTGCCAGCAGTTACTCGAATACACCCCTCGGGACTGAAGCTTTCTTT
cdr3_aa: CASSYSNTPLGTEAFF

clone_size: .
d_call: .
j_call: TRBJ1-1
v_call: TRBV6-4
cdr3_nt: TGTGCCAGCAGTGACTCGAGGCCGGCAGTCGCAGCTTTCTTT
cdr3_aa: CASSDSRPAVAAFF

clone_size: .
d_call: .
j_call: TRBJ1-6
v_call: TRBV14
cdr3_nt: TGTGCCAGCAGCCCTAGGGGCCTGGATTCACCCCTCCACTTT
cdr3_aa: CASSPRGLDSPLHF

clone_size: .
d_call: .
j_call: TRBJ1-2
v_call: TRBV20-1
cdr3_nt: TGCAGTGCCGAGAGTAGTGGCTACACCTTC
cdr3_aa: CSAESSGYTF

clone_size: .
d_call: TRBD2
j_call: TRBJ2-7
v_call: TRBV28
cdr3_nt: TGTGCCAGCAATGGACTAGCGGGGAGCACCTACGAGCAGTACTTC
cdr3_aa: CASNGLAGSTYEQYF